The rows below give T cell receptor beta chains drawn from one sample of a study of cytomegalovirus exposure and HLA in healthy donors. The table came from immunoSEQ multiplex PCR; TCRdb's copy has only in-frame clones and leaves some out. The data hold 190,000 or so clones, with less than 85% observed a single time. The sequenced material came from PBMCs. These receptor sequences come from a boy younger than 18 in good health and CMV-seronegative. CDR3s include the opening cysteine and the closing phenylalanine or tryptophan. The D gene is left open where the match is weak. Clone size is stated in some rows and not others, as once, few, many or a class when expanded.

TRBV28	-	TRBJ1-1	-	TGTGCCAGCAGTTTAGACGGGGTTGATACTGAAGCTTTCTTT	CASSLDGVDTEAFF
TRBV19	TRBD1	TRBJ1-4	-	TGTGCCAGCCAGACAGGGACTAATGAAAAACTGTTTTTT	CASQTGTNEKLFF
TRBV9	TRBD2	TRBJ2-5	few	TGTGCCAGCAGCGTACTAGCGGGGGTCCAAGAGACCCAGTACTTC	CASSVLAGVQETQYF
TRBV7-2	-	TRBJ2-3	-	TGTGCCAGCAGCTTAGGAGGTAGCGCAGATACGCAGTATTTT	CASSLGGSADTQYF
TRBV5-6	TRBD2	TRBJ2-5	-	TGTGCCAGCAGCCCTCCGGGAGCGGGGGAGACCCAGTACTTC	CASSPPGAGETQYF
TRBV30	TRBD1	TRBJ1-5	-	TGTGCCTGGAGTCCAGGACAGGGGGCAGGACAGCCCCAGCATTTT	CAWSPGQGAGQPQHF
TRBV11-3	TRBD2	TRBJ2-1	-	TGTGCCAGCAGCCGATCGGGAGGCTCCTACAATGAGCAGTTCTTC	CASSRSGGSYNEQFF
TRBV5-1	-	TRBJ1-1	-	TGCGCCAGCTCCTACAGGGACCCTAACACTGAAGCTTTCTTT	CASSYRDPNTEAFF
TRBV19	TRBD1	TRBJ1-3	-	TGTGCCACTGGAGACAGGGCGGTCGGCAACACCATATATTTT	CATGDRAVGNTIYF
TRBV7-3	TRBD1	TRBJ1-1	-	TGTGCCAGCAGCTTAATTGCACAGGGGGCAGGGGCGAACACTGAAGCTTTCTTT	CASSLIAQGAGANTEAFF
TRBV4-1	TRBD1	TRBJ2-7	-	TGCGCCAGCAGCCAAGCACAGGGGGCCTACGAGCAGTACTTC	CASSQAQGAYEQYF
TRBV30	TRBD1	TRBJ2-3	-	TGTGCCTGGAGCGGGACAGGTCCCTCGGATACGCAGTATTTT	CAWSGTGPSDTQYF
TRBV6-6	-	TRBJ1-1	once	TGTGCCAGCACCTCTCCACAGGCCGGGGGCACTGAAGCTTTCTTT	CASTSPQAGGTEAFF
TRBV11-2	-	TRBJ1-1	-	TGTGCCAGCACCCGGACAGCCTTACTGAACACTGAAGCTTTCTTT	CASTRTALLNTEAFF
TRBV5-6	TRBD1	TRBJ1-2	-	TGTGCCAGCTGCTGTACCGGGACAGGGACCAACTTC	CASCCTGTGTNF
TRBV7-7	-	TRBJ2-2	-	TGTGCTAGCAGCTTAGGACTGAACACCGGGGAGCTGTTTTTT	CASSLGLNTGELFF
TRBV9	-	TRBJ2-7	-	TGTGCCAGCAGCCCAGGGGTGAACGAGCAGTACTTC	CASSPGVNEQYF
TRBV7-9	TRBD1	TRBJ2-1	-	TGTGCCAGCAGCTTATACAGGGGGCTCGGTGGTGAGCAGTTCTTC	CASSLYRGLGGEQFF
TRBV7-2	-	TRBJ1-1	-	TGTGCCAGCAGCTCCAAGTATAGTGCAGAGGCAACTTTCTTT	CASSSKYSAEATFF
TRBV7-2	TRBD2	TRBJ2-3	-	TGTGCCAGCAGCTTAGAAGCGGGAGTAATTCAGGCAGATACGCAGTATTTT	CASSLEAGVIQADTQYF
TRBV27	TRBD2	TRBJ2-5	-	TGTGCCAGCAGCTCACGACTAGCGGGAGAAACCGCCCCCGGTCAAGAGACCCAGTACTTC	CASSSRLAGETAPGQETQYF
TRBV11-3	TRBD1	TRBJ2-5	-	TGTGCCAGCAGCTCCCCGCGGACAGGAATATTGGAGACCCAGTACTTC	CASSSPRTGILETQYF
TRBV2	-	TRBJ1-5	-	TGTGCCAGCAAGGTGGATAGCCATCAGCCCCAGCATTTT	CASKVDSHQPQHF
TRBV28	-	TRBJ2-4	-	TGTGCCAGCAGATTCAGGGGTCAGGCCAAAAACATTCAGTACTTC	CASRFRGQAKNIQYF
TRBV11-3	-	TRBJ2-5	-	TGTGCCAGCAGCTTAGTATTATACAGGGACGCTCAAGAGACCCAGTACTTC	CASSLVLYRDAQETQYF
TRBV11-3	TRBD1	TRBJ1-3	-	TGTGCCAGCAGCGGGGGGACAGCTGGAAACACCATATATTTT	CASSGGTAGNTIYF
TRBV6-1	TRBD1	TRBJ1-2	-	TGTGCCAGCAGGATACGACAGGGAGGATTTGGCTACACCTTC	CASRIRQGGFGYTF
TRBV30	TRBD2	TRBJ2-7	few	TGTGCCTGGAGGCGACTAGCGGATACCTACGAGCAGTACTTC	CAWRRLADTYEQYF
TRBV13	-	TRBJ1-1	-	TGTGCCAGCAGCGTTCACAGGGCCATGAACACTGAAGCTTTCTTT	CASSVHRAMNTEAFF
TRBV18	TRBD1	TRBJ2-1	-	TGTGCCAGCTCACTCCTACAGGGGAGCTCCTACAATGAGCAGTTCTTC	CASSLLQGSSYNEQFF
TRBV18	-	TRBJ1-2	-	TGTGCCAGCTCACCAGGGCCCCCCATACGAGCACGGGGGGATGGCTACACCTTC	CASSPGPPIRARGDGYTF
TRBV13	-	TRBJ2-6	-	TGTGCCAGCAGCTCCCTGACATCTGGGGCCAACGTCCGGACTTTC	CASSSLTSGANVRTF
TRBV7-9	TRBD2	TRBJ2-7	-	TGTGCCAGCAGCTTCGCTAGCGGGGGGGCCTACGAGCAGTACTTC	CASSFASGGAYEQYF
TRBV27	TRBD2	TRBJ2-7	-	TGTGCCAGCAGTTTAGCGGGGGGCCACGAGCAGTACTTC	CASSLAGGHEQYF
TRBV5-4	TRBD1	TRBJ1-2	-	TGTGCCAGCAGCGGGGAGGACAGGGGGCTCGGCTACACCTTC	CASSGEDRGLGYTF
TRBV2	TRBD2	TRBJ2-1	-	TGTGCCAGCAGTGAATTAGCGATACTAGCGGGAGAGTCGCGTGAGCAGTTCTTC	CASSELAILAGESREQFF
TRBV7-2	TRBD2	TRBJ2-1	once	TGTGCCAGCAGCTTAGTAAGCGGGGCTAACGGGAAGCAGTTCTTC	CASSLVSGANGKQFF
TRBV4-1	-	TRBJ1-1	-	TGCGCCAGCAGCCAAGAGGGCGTGAACACTGAAGCTTTCTTT	CASSQEGVNTEAFF
TRBV19	TRBD1	TRBJ1-2	-	TGTGCCAGTAGTATTTCCGGTACAGGGGCGGGTGGCTACACCTTC	CASSISGTGAGGYTF
TRBV21-1	-	TRBJ2-3	-	TGTGCCAGCAGCCAAATAGGGGGCCTTCATTACGGCACAGATACGCAGTATTTT	CASSQIGGLHYGTDTQYF
TRBV27	TRBD2	TRBJ2-7	-	TGTGCCAGCAGTTTATCTCTAGCGGCCGTCTACGAGCAGTACTTC	CASSLSLAAVYEQYF
TRBV10-3	TRBD1	TRBJ1-2	-	TGTGCCAGGGGACAGGGCGAGTATGGCTACACCTTC	CARGQGEYGYTF
TRBV4-1	-	TRBJ2-1	-	TGCGCCAGCAGCTCCCCTAGCGCGGTTTACTACAATGAGCAGTTCTTC	CASSSPSAVYYNEQFF
TRBV11-2	-	TRBJ1-1	-	TGTGCCAGCAGCCCAGTGCTGTCGAACACTGAAGCTTTCTTT	CASSPVLSNTEAFF
TRBV6-1	-	TRBJ1-4	-	TGTGCCAGCAGTGAAGAGGAGGGCGCGGGAGAAAAACTGTTTTTT	CASSEEEGAGEKLFF
TRBV9	TRBD2	TRBJ2-5	few	TGTGCCAGCAGCGTAGAAGGCGGGGGGCAGGAAGAGACCCAGTACTTC	CASSVEGGGQEETQYF
TRBV10-3	-	TRBJ2-1	-	TGTGCCATCAGTGAGTCGGGAGGATTGAATGAGCAGTTCTTC	CAISESGGLNEQFF
TRBV13	-	TRBJ2-2	-	TGTGCCAGCAGCCCCACTCGGTGGGAGAGCACCGGGGAGCTGTTTTTT	CASSPTRWESTGELFF
TRBV12-5	-	TRBJ1-5	-	TGTGCTAGTGGTTTGTCGGCAGGGGAGCATCCCCAGCATTTT	CASGLSAGEHPQHF
TRBV5-1	-	TRBJ2-5	-	TGCGCCAGGCACCCGCGTAAACTTCAAGAGACCCAGTACTTC	CARHPRKLQETQYF
TRBV30	TRBD1	TRBJ2-7	-	TGTGCCTGGAGTCCGGGACAGACGGTCCGCGAGCAGTACTTC	CAWSPGQTVREQYF
TRBV9	TRBD1	TRBJ1-1	-	TGTGCCAGCAGCGTAGGGGACAGTACGAACACTGAAGCTTTCTTT	CASSVGDSTNTEAFF
TRBV2	-	TRBJ1-4	-	TGTGCCAGCAGTGCGGGGGGCTACGATAATGAAAAACTGTTTTTT	CASSAGGYDNEKLFF
TRBV5-4	-	TRBJ2-5	-	TGTGCCAGCAGCTTAAAGGGAATGGGACAATTCCAAGAGACCCAGTACTTC	CASSLKGMGQFQETQYF
TRBV6-6	-	TRBJ1-6	-	TGTGCCAGCAGTTACTCGATCCGCGGGGGTAATTCACCCCTCCACTTT	CASSYSIRGGNSPLHF
TRBV18	-	TRBJ1-5	-	TGTGCCAGCTCACCAGACTCCTCTCATCAGCCCCAGCATTTT	CASSPDSSHQPQHF
TRBV1	-	TRBJ2-7	few	TGCACCAGCAGCCTACCCAATACCATTGGACTAGGGGGATACGAGCAGTACTTC	CTSSLPNTIGLGGYEQYF
TRBV5-1	TRBD1	TRBJ2-2	-	TGCGCCAGCAGCTTCGGGACAGGGCAAACCGGGGAGCTGTTTTTT	CASSFGTGQTGELFF